The clone carrying this TCR beta chain was found once. J lost 7 bases, V lost 4 bases, and 6 bases had no gene match. CDR1 and CDR2 (germline): MGHRA, YSYEKL. This CDR3 has 16 residues. This sample was included in a study of technical replicates of blood from several donors. Produced via immunoSEQ multiplex PCR; TCRdb's table is partial and in-frame only. Found here are fewer than 70,000 clones, around 88% of them singletons; the top ten hold roughly 5.1%. The material sequenced was PBMCs. The TCR comes from a human donor in good health. Some clones in this sample may be carry-over from other donors' samples. This rearrangement joins TRBV4-1 to TRBJ2-1; 14 nucleotides align to TRBD2. The CDR3 region has the DNA TGCGCCAGCAGCCCCCCCGGGACTAGCGGGAGAAATGAGCAGTTCTTC. Translation: CASSPPGTSGRNEQFF.